The 15 T cell receptor beta chains reported below all come from one sample, sequenced in a study of blood T cell repertoires in COVID-19 (dated by TCRdb to 2020 to 2022). Libraries were made using the immunoSEQ multiplex PCR assay. TCRdb retrieved this table from immuneACCESS and kept in-frame rearrangements only. Not all clones are present; in checked studies, unresolved V genes account for under half, and no reason is known for the remainder. The table for this sample lists a few hundred thousand clones; 84% of them were counted only once. Together, the top ten hold about 4% of the sample. The sequenced material came from PBMCs or T cells enriched from blood (not recorded which). These receptors all come from a man younger than 45 with acute COVID-19.

This sequence joins TRBV12-3 or TRBV12-4 and TRBJ1-5; no reliable D call. The CDR3 has 12 amino acids. The V and J ends lost 6 bases and 7 bases respectively, with 10 bases between them. Here the CDR3 DNA reads TGTGCCAGCAGGAAGAATCAGCAGCCCCAGCATTTT. Translating gives CASRKNQQPQHF.

This chain joins TRBV19 and TRBJ2-2; D remains ambiguous. Trimming took 5 bases from V and 5 from J, leaving 9 bases between them. The CDR3 is 13 amino acids. Germline-derived CDR1 and CDR2 are LNHDA and SQIVND (reference sequence). The CDR3 here is CASSAVSTGELFF. CDR3 coding DNA: TGTGCCAGTAGTGCAGTTTCGACCGGGGAGCTGTTTTTT.

The CDR3 loop is CASSFTQGAYGNTIYF. DNA of the CDR3: TGTGCCAGCAGCTTCACACAGGGGGCTTATGGAAACACCATATATTTT. The chain has TRBV11-2 and TRBJ1-3, with 9 nucleotides matching TRBD1. CDR1 SGHAT and CDR2 FQNNGV come from the germline V gene. CDR3 size: 16 residues. Trimming removed 3 bases from V and 3 bases from J; junction bases left unmatched: 6.

The CDR3 here is CASKEGQVDQPQHF. The CDR3 coding sequence is TGTGCCAGTAAAGAGGGACAGGTCGATCAGCCCCAGCATTTT. This chain connects TRBV6-5 to TRBJ1-5, with 8 bases that match TRBD1. Trimming removed 9 bases from V and 5 bases from J; junction bases left unmatched: 9. CDR1 is MNHEY and CDR2 is SVGAGI in the germline V gene. The CDR3 sequence is 14 residues long.

This clone was observed a single time. The chain links TRBV6-4 to TRBJ1-4; D not certain. V gave up 8 bases and J gave up 5 bases, with 12 bases separating them. The CDR3 runs 13 residues. Germline assignment: CDR1 MRHNA and CDR2 SNTAGT. CDR3 sequence reads: CASRRSGNEKLFF. The CDR3 DNA reads TGTGCCAGCCGACGGAGCGGAAATGAAAAACTGTTTTTT.

This clone was counted a single time. This CDR3 reads CASSFGDRSEGYTF. In nucleotides, the CDR3 is TGTGCCAGCAGTTTCGGGGACAGGTCTGAGGGCTACACCTTC. The rearrangement uses TRBV27 and TRBJ1-2; 8 nucleotides align to TRBD1. The ends lost 3 bases at V and 8 bases at J; junction bases unmatched: 8. CDR1 and CDR2 from the germline V gene are MNHEY and SMNVEV (reference sequence). This CDR3 is built from 14 residues.

This clone was counted only a few times. In the same sample, other DNA sequences code for this CDR3. J is TRBJ1-1 and V is TRBV4-1; unclear D gene. V lost 1 base and J lost 3, with 3 bases in between. Looked up from germline, CDR1 is MGHRA and CDR2 is YSYEKL. This CDR3 is built from 12 residues. The CDR3 DNA follows: TGCGCCAGCAGCCAAGGCGACACTGAAGCTTTCTTT. Protein product: CASSQGDTEAFF.

The J gene is TRBJ1-4, the V gene TRBV29-1; the D gene is possibly TRBD1 (6 bases). V lost 7 bases to trimming and J lost 5 bases, with 8 bases between them. The CDR3 has 11 residues. Germline CDR1 SQVTM, CDR2 ANQGSEA. The CDR3 region is CSGGHNEKLFF. The DNA for the CDR3 is TGCAGCGGGGGACACAATGAAAAACTGTTTTTT.

This sequence joins TRBV7-7 and TRBJ2-1; 9 nucleotides align to TRBD2. V was pared by 5 bases and J by 7 bases, with 12 bases of the junction left unmatched. CDR1 SSHAT and CDR2 FNYEAQ come from the germline V gene (reference sequence). CDR3 length equals 16 residues. The DNA for the CDR3 is TGTGCCAGCAGCGGGGTTGGGGGCGGGGGGGCGAATGAGCAGTTCTTC. This sequence encodes CASSGVGGGGANEQFF.

This clone is a singleton in its sample. The gene calls are TRBV18 and TRBJ1-2, with TRBD1 identical over 8 bases. The length of the CDR3 is 13 residues. CDR1 is KGHSH and CDR2 is LQKENI in the germline V gene. J lost 6 bases, V lost 10 bases, and 10 bases had no gene match. In DNA, the CDR3 is TGTGCCACTCAGGAGGACAGGGACGATGGCTACACCTTC. The encoded protein is CATQEDRDDGYTF.

This clone appeared a few times. The chain couples TRBV5-1 to TRBJ1-1; D not resolved. V was pared by 5 bases and J by 0 bases, with 8 bases between. In germline, CDR1 is SGHRS, CDR2 YFSETQ. The length of the CDR3 is 13 residues. CDR3 bases: TGCGCCAGCAGTTACGACATGAACACTGAAGCTTTCTTT. This gives the protein CASSYDMNTEAFF.

V is TRBV6-2 or TRBV6-3 and J is TRBJ2-1; tentatively, D is TRBD1 (5 bases). CDR1 and CDR2 (germline): MNHEY, SVGEGT. The CDR3 contains 15 residues. V lost 4 bases and J lost 0, with 10 bases in between. The CDR3 region has the DNA TGTGCCAGCAGTTTGGGCAGGGCCTCCTACAATGAGCAGTTCTTC. Encoded protein: CASSLGRASYNEQFF.

J is TRBJ2-3 and V is TRBV15; D may be TRBD2 (5 bases). V lost 5 bases to trimming and J lost 1 base, with 13 bases between them. There are 15 residues in the CDR3. Germline assignment: CDR1 LNHNV and CDR2 YYDKDF (reference sequence). CDR3 region: CATSSRGLRTDTQYF. CDR3 coding DNA: TGTGCCACCAGCTCTAGAGGACTTCGCACAGATACGCAGTATTTT. The full variable domain, rest sourced from reference TRBV15 and TRBJ2-3, is DAMVIQNPRYQVTQFGKPVTLSCSQTLNHNVMYWYQQKSSQAPKLLFHYYDKDFNNEADTPDNFQSRRPNTSFCFLDIRSPGLGDTAMYLCATSSRGLRTDTQYFGPGTRLTVL.

This sequence joins TRBV9 and TRBJ2-3; 8 bases agree with TRBD2. Per the germline V gene, CDR1 is SGDLS and CDR2 is YYNGEE. V was pared by 4 bases and J by 4 bases, with 8 bases of the junction left unmatched. This CDR3 contains 15 residues. The CDR3 nucleotides are TGTGCCAGCAGCTTACAAGCGGGAGTATCAGATACGCAGTATTTT. Protein sequence: CASSLQAGVSDTQYF. Full variable domain (outside the CDR3, taken from reference TRBV9 and TRBJ2-3): DSGVTQTPKHLITATGQRVTLRCSPRSGDLSVYWYQQSLDQGLQFLIQYYNGEERAKGNILERFSAQQFPDLHSELNLSSLELGDSALYFCASSLQAGVSDTQYFGPGTRLTVL.

V is TRBV6-4 and J is TRBJ2-3, with D hard to call. In germline, CDR1 is MRHNA, CDR2 SNTAGT. Trimming pared 3 bases from V and 4 bases from J, leaving 5 bases between. This CDR3 is built from 12 residues. The CDR3 DNA sequence: TGTGCCAGCAGTGATCGAGCAGATACGCAGTATTTT. Protein: CASSDRADTQYF.